This T cell receptor beta chain was obtained from a study of cytomegalovirus exposure and HLA in healthy donors. Study outcomes and limitations: Trimming of TCR beta V- and J-genes showed a link, identified in a later analysis, to a missense DCLRE1C variant.

Primers: 60 Vbeta forward and 13 Jbeta reverse. Sequencing was performed with immunoSEQ multiplex PCR; in TCRdb, only in-frame clones are kept and a portion is missing. The sample records about 200,000 clones, less than 85% being singletons. J was trimmed by 5 bases and V by 7 bases; bases with no gene match: 10. This CDR3 is built from 14 residues. Germline V lookup: CDR1 MNHNY, CDR2 SVGAGI (reference sequence). Details on this clone: Its antigen is currently unknown.

The chain employs TRBV6-6 and TRBJ2-5; 7 bases line up with TRBD2. The clonotype comes from a girl aged 10-17 years in good health and CMV-seropositive. Sequenced input: PBMCs. In DNA form, the CDR3 reads TGTGCCAGCATCCCCTGGGAGGGGCACGAGACCCAGTACTTC. This gives the protein CASIPWEGHETQYF.